The clone carrying this TCR beta chain showed up just once. Method: immunoSEQ multiplex PCR; TCRdb's copy keeps in-frame clones and lacks some. The sample shows about 200,000 clones, about 90% of them seen only once. There are 16 residues in the CDR3. J lost 6 bases, V lost 0 bases, and 9 bases had no gene match. CDR1 and CDR2 (germline): SGDLS, YYNGEE. This specimen comes from a study of control samples from healthy donors and cancer patients. The clonotype comes from a man aged 25 to 40 in good health. The sample taken for sequencing was blood. V usage is TRBV9 and J usage is TRBJ2-1, with 7 bases matching TRBD2. The CDR3 bases are TGTGCCAGCAGCGTAGCGGGCCCGACTAGCAGCAATGAGCAGTTCTTC. It translates to CASSVAGPTSSNEQFF.